The next 3 T cell receptor beta chains were all read from a single sample in a study of blood T cell repertoires in COVID-19 (TCRdb year 2020). The receptor library was made with the immunoSEQ multiplex PCR assay. What TCRdb holds here is the immuneACCESS table cut down to in-frame rearrangements. Part of the clones is not present; checked against another copy, under half of the missing clones reflect an unresolved V gene, and the others are unexplained. The sample table shows some 78,000 clones, and 90% are seen once. Roughly 4.5% of the sample is held by the ten biggest clonotypes. The sample was peripheral blood. These TCRs come from a woman aged 80 or over with active or convalescent COVID-19.

V usage is TRBV28 and J usage is TRBJ1-3, with a weak D call TRBD1 (5 bases). The V end lost 4 bases, the J end lost 0 bases, and 13 bases lay between the germline ends. Per the germline V gene, CDR1 is MDHEN and CDR2 is SYDVKM. The CDR3 is made up of 16 amino acids. Here the CDR3 reads CASSSPRGNSGNTIYF. CDR3 DNA: TGTGCCAGCAGTTCCCCCCGGGGGAACTCTGGAAACACCATATATTTT.

The CDR3 nucleotides read TGTGCCAGCAGCCCTGGGCCTAGCAATCAGCCCCAGCATTTT. Its translation is CASSPGPSNQPQHF. This chain links TRBV5-4 with TRBJ1-5; no definite D call. Trimming removed 4 bases at V and 0 bases at J, with 8 bases between. CDR1 and CDR2 from the germline V gene are SGHNT and YYREEE (reference sequence). The CDR3 totals 14 residues.

The rearrangement joins TRBV2 to TRBJ1-1; D is possibly TRBD1 (5 bases). Germline V gene data show CDR1 as SNHLY and CDR2 as FYNNEI. V was clipped by 2 bases and J by 11 bases, with 18 bases between them. This CDR3 has 14 residues. CDR3 amino acids: CASSEMMGGGKAFF. The CDR3 bases are TGTGCCAGCAGTGAAATGATGGGGGGAGGTAAGGCTTTCTTT.